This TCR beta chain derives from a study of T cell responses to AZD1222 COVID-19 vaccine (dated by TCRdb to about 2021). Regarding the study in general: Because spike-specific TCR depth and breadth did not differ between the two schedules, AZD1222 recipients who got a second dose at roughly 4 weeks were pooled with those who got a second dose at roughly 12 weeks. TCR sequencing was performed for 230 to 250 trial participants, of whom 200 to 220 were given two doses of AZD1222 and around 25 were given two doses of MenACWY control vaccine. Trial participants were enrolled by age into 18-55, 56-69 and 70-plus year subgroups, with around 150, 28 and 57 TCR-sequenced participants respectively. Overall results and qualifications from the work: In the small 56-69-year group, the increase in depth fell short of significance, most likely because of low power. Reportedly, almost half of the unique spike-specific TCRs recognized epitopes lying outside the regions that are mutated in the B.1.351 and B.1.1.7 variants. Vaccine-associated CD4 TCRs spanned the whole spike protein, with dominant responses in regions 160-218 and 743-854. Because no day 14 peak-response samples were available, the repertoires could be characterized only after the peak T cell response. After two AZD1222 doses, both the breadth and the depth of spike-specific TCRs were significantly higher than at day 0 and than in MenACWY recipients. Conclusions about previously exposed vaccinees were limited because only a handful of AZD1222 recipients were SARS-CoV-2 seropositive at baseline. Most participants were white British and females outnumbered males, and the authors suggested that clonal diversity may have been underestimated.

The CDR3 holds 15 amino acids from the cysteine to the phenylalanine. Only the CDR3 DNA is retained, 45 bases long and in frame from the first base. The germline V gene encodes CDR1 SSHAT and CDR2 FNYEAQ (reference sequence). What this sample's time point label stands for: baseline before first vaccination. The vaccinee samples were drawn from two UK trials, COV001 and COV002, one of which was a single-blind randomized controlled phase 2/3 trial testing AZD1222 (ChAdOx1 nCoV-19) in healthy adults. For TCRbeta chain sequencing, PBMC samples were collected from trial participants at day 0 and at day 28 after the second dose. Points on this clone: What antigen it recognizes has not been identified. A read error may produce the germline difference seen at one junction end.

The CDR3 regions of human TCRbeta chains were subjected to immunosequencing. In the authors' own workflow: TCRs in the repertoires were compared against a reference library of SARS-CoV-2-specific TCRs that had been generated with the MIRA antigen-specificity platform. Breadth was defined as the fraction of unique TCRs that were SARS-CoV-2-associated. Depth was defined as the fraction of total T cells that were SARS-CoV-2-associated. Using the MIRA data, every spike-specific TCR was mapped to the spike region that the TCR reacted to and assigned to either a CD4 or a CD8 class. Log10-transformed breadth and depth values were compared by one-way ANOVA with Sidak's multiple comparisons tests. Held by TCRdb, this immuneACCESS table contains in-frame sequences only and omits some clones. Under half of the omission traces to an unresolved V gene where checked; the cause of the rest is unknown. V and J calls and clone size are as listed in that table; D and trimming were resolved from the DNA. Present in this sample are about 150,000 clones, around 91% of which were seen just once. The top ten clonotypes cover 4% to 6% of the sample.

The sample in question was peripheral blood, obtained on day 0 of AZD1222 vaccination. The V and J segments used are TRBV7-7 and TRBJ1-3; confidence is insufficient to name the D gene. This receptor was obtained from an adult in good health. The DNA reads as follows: TGTGCTAGCATCAAGAGAGCGGTCTCTGGAAACACCATATATTTT. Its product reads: CASIKRAVSGNTIYF.